This T cell receptor (beta chain) was found in a study of T cell clones after liver transplantation. Study at large: Graft-donor-reactive sequences were compared with third-party-reactive TCRbeta sequences from pre-transplant mixed lymphocyte reactions. Study results and caveats: Graft donor-reactive T cells may have migrated into the graft rather than being deleted. The donor-reactive repertoire was only partly measurable in a couple of subjects, lacking donor cells.

On this clone itself: Its antigen is not identified.

Here immunoSEQ multiplex PCR was the method, and the copy in TCRdb shows in-frame clones only, minus some. Here the sample spans around 97,000 clones, around 80% being singletons. Germline CDR1 WSHSY, CDR2 SAAADI. This CDR3 region has 15 residues. V dropped 2 bases and J dropped 2 bases, with 11 bases sitting between them. Sequenced material: CD4+ T cells from blood, taken approximately 45 months after liver transplant. The V gene is TRBV10-2, the J gene TRBJ2-3, with a possible D match to TRBD2 (6 bases). The receptor was derived from a human patient who received a liver transplant. Some of these T cells may belong to the graft donor. This CDR3 is CASSENGGYTDTQYF. In DNA form, the CDR3 reads TGCGCCAGCAGTGAGAATGGGGGGTACACAGATACGCAGTATTTT.